The 22 T cell receptor beta chains below all came from one sample that was sequenced in a study of shared clonotypes between healthy human individuals. Using immunoSEQ multiplex PCR, the repertoire was profiled, and TCRdb retains in-frame clones only, with some absent. The sample includes approximately 1,500,000 clones, roughly 96% of them seen just once. The source material was naive CD4+ T cells sorted from blood. Subset here: CD45RA+ positively selected. Receptor source: a man aged 30-40 years in good health.

The chain uses TRBV14 and TRBJ2-7, with TRBD2 matching over 13 bases. The J segment lost 4 bases and the V segment lost 2 bases, leaving 2 bases of the junction unmatched. Germline V gene data show CDR1 as SGHDN and CDR2 as FVKESK. CDR3 length equals 15 residues. The DNA of the CDR3 is TGTGCCAGCAGCCAACGGACTAGCGGGAGTTACGAGCAGTACTTC. Its translation is CASSQRTSGSYEQYF. Filled out from reference TRBV14 and TRBJ2-7, the complete variable domain reads EAGVTQFPSHSVIEKGQTVTLRCDPISGHDNLYWYRRVMGKEIKFLLHFVKESKQDESGMPNNRFLAERTGGTYSTLKVQPAELEDSGVYFCASSQRTSGSYEQYFGPGTRLTVT.

This chain joins TRBV28 and TRBJ1-2; weak D call: TRBD1 (5 bases). The V and J ends lost 3 bases and 8 bases respectively, with 16 bases between them. This CDR3 comprises 14 residues. Germline V CDR1 and CDR2: MDHEN, SYDVKM. The CDR3 sequence: CASSFRDPTHGYTF. CDR3 DNA sequence: TGTGCCAGCAGTTTTCGGGACCCCACCCACGGCTACACCTTC.

The rearrangement uses TRBV5-1 and TRBJ2-3; the D gene is possibly TRBD1 (5 bases). V was trimmed by 4 bases and J by 3 bases, leaving 12 bases between them. Germline V CDR1 and CDR2: SGHRS, YFSETQ. This CDR3 has 14 amino acids. The CDR3 bases are TGCGCCAGCAGCCCCTTCACAGGAACAGATACGCAGTATTTT. Its protein is CASSPFTGTDTQYF.

This chain links TRBV2 with TRBJ1-1; D unresolved. V gave up 7 bases and J gave up 3 bases, with 15 bases separating them. From germline, CDR1 is SNHLY and CDR2 FYNNEI. The CDR3 totals 14 residues. CDR3 coding DNA: TGTGCCAGCAAGTCAGTGAGACAAGACACTGAAGCTTTCTTT. It specifies CASKSVRQDTEAFF. The whole variable domain, filled in from reference TRBV2 and TRBJ1-1, reads EPEVTQTPSHQVTQMGQEVILRCVPISNHLYFYWYRQILGQKVEFLVSFYNNEISEKSEIFDDQFSVERPDGSNFTLKIRSTKLEDSAMYFCASKSVRQDTEAFFGQGTRLTVV.

V and J are TRBV5-1 and TRBJ1-1; D is uncertain. From germline, CDR1 is SGHRS and CDR2 YFSETQ. The V gene lost 2 bases and the J gene lost 3 bases, with 11 bases spanning the gap. The CDR3 is made up of 14 amino acids. The CDR3 spells CASSFLPSDTEAFF. CDR3 nucleotide sequence: TGCGCCAGCAGCTTTCTTCCCAGCGACACTGAAGCTTTCTTT.

In its sample, this clone was seen a few times. The chain recombines TRBV28 with TRBJ1-1; D may be TRBD1 (6 bases). The CDR3 spans 13 residues. Germline CDR1 and CDR2: MDHEN and SYDVKM. V lost 4 bases and J 8 bases, leaving 14 bases between the germline ends. The CDR3 region is CASSSGQGREAFF. CDR3 bases: TGTGCCAGCAGTTCCGGGCAGGGGCGGGAAGCTTTCTTT.

The V call is TRBV4-3, the J call TRBJ1-5; 9 bases match TRBD1. Germline CDR1 reads LGHNA; CDR2 reads YSLEER. This CDR3 has 14 residues. V shed 0 bases, J shed 8 bases, and the junction held 2 bases outside the gene matches. CDR3 residues: CASSQDDRGKPQHF. The CDR3 DNA reads TGCGCCAGCAGCCAAGATGACAGGGGGAAGCCCCAGCATTTT.

This chain connects TRBV5-5 to TRBJ1-5; D unresolved. The germline V gene has CDR1 SGHKS and CDR2 YYEKEE (reference sequence). Trimming took 4 bases from V and 3 from J, leaving 8 bases between them. The CDR3 length is 13 residues. DNA of the CDR3: TGTGCCAGCAGCGTAACAGTCAATCAGCCCCAGCATTTT. This translates into CASSVTVNQPQHF.

V usage is TRBV10-3 and J usage is TRBJ1-1, with D uncertain. CDR1 ENHRY and CDR2 SYGVKD come from the germline V gene. This CDR3 region has 13 residues. Trimming removed 3 bases at V and 5 bases at J, with 10 bases between. The CDR3 reads CAISDVGGTEAFF. DNA for the CDR3: TGTGCCATCAGTGACGTCGGCGGTACTGAAGCTTTCTTT.

This clone was counted a single time. The V gene is TRBV6-5, the J gene TRBJ1-4, with 9 bases matching TRBD1. Trimming took 5 bases from V and 14 from J; bases not matched to a gene: 6. CDR1 and CDR2 from the germline V gene are MNHEY and SVGAGI. The CDR3 is 12 residues long. CDR3 nucleotide sequence: TGTGCCAGCAGTAATGGACAGGGGATTCTGTTTTTT. Translated, it gives CASSNGQGILFF.

The V and J genes are TRBV28 and TRBJ2-3; possibly TRBD1 or TRBD2 for D (5 bases each). With 7 bases removed from V and 2 bases from J, the gap between germline ends came to 16 bases. The CDR3 is 15 amino acids. In germline, CDR1 is MDHEN, CDR2 SYDVKM. CDR3 region: CASNRDQYVTDTQYF. The CDR3 nucleotides are TGTGCCAGCAACCGGGACCAGTACGTCACAGATACGCAGTATTTT.

This chain uses TRBV6-4 with TRBJ1-5; 11 bases match TRBD1. V lost 6 bases and J lost 2; bases outside the gene matches: 18. CDR3 size: 20 residues. Germline V gene sequence: CDR1 MRHNA, CDR2 SNTAGT. In nucleotides, the CDR3 is TGTGCCAGCAGCGTCGATATCATAGGACAGGGGGCGTTTTGCAATCAGCCCCAGCATTTT. It encodes CASSVDIIGQGAFCNQPQHF.

This chain connects TRBV15 to TRBJ2-5; the D gene is possibly TRBD2 (5 bases). The CDR3 is 14 amino acids. Germline V gene lookup returns CDR1 LNHNV and CDR2 YYDKDF (reference sequence). Trimming shortened V by 0 bases and J by 4 bases, and 9 bases separated the two germline ends. Here the CDR3 reads CATSRDLRAETQYF. The CDR3 bases are TGTGCCACCAGCAGAGATCTGAGGGCAGAGACCCAGTACTTC.

J is TRBJ2-1 and V is TRBV5-4; a possible D gene is TRBD2 (5 bases). The CDR3 extends over 19 amino acids. CDR1 and CDR2 from the germline V gene are SGHNT and YYREEE (reference sequence). V was cut by 0 bases and J by 6 bases, with 25 bases left in between. In nucleotides, the CDR3 is TGTGCCAGCAGCTTGGTTCCGCGAGCAGGAAGAAGAGAGGGCAATGAGCAGTTCTTC. Residues: CASSLVPRAGRREGNEQFF.

This clone was observed once. The chain employs TRBV7-3 and TRBJ2-1, with D hard to call. V shed 2 bases and J shed 0 bases, with 11 bases lying between them. CDR1 and CDR2 from the germline V gene are SGHTA and FQGTGA. The CDR3 has 16 amino acids. The CDR3 region has the DNA TGTGCCAGCAGCTTACGTCCCGATAGCTCCTACAATGAGCAGTTCTTC. Translating gives CASSLRPDSSYNEQFF.

This chain uses TRBV7-3 with TRBJ2-2, with TRBD2 matching 7 bases. This CDR3 has 17 residues. Germline V CDR1 and CDR2: SGHTA, FQGTGA. Trimming cost V 1 base and J 2 bases; bases outside gene matches: 7. CDR3 sequence reads: CASSLKVAGVNTGELFF. In nucleotides, the CDR3 is TGTGCCAGCAGCTTAAAAGTCGCGGGAGTAAACACCGGGGAGCTGTTTTTT.

The chain carries TRBV6-4 and TRBJ1-1; D is uncertain. The CDR3 has 14 amino acids. Trimming left V 4 bases short and J 6 bases short, with 15 bases between. Germline CDR1 and CDR2: MRHNA and SNTAGT. In DNA, the CDR3 is TGTGCCAGCAGTGCTAAACTGGGCTCGGCTGAAGCTTTCTTT. Translation: CASSAKLGSAEAFF.

The rearrangement joins TRBV28 to TRBJ2-7; the D gene is possibly TRBD2 (6 bases). Germline V gives CDR1 MDHEN, CDR2 SYDVKM. The V end was cut by 5 bases, the J end by 2 bases, with 13 bases between. The CDR3 has 14 residues. CDR3 in amino acids: CASSGPGLAYEQYF. As DNA, the CDR3 is TGTGCCAGCAGTGGACCGGGACTCGCCTACGAGCAGTACTTC.

This rearrangement joins TRBV15 to TRBJ2-5; 7 nucleotides match TRBD2. V trimming: 1 base; J trimming: 0 bases; junction bases outside the gene matches: 14. CDR3 length equals 19 residues. The germline CDR1 and CDR2 sequences are LNHNV and YYDKDF (reference sequence). The CDR3 region is CATSRGGGGSLNDQETQYF. CDR3 DNA sequence: TGTGCCACCAGCAGAGGGGGCGGGGGATCCCTCAACGACCAAGAGACCCAGTACTTC.

The chain is built from TRBV27 and TRBJ2-7; TRBD2 matches at 8 bases. The CDR3 spans 19 residues. Germline lookup yields CDR1 MNHEY and CDR2 SMNVEV (reference sequence). V shed 5 bases, J shed 3 bases, and the junction held 21 bases outside the gene matches. This CDR3 is CASSPRRSGGNPTSYEQYF. The CDR3, as DNA: TGTGCCAGCAGTCCCCGTCGGTCGGGGGGGAATCCGACTAGCTACGAGCAGTACTTC.

Concerning this clone itself: Other DNA sequences within the sample encode an identical CDR3. CDR3 DNA sequence: TGTGCCAGCAGCTCGGGACAGTACACAGATACGCAGTATTTT. Protein product: CASSSGQYTDTQYF. The chain links TRBV7-9 to TRBJ2-3, with 7 bases fitting TRBD1. Germline V CDR1 and CDR2: SEHNR, FQNEAQ (reference sequence). V lost 4 bases to trimming and J lost 2 bases; unmatched junction nucleotides: 3. This CDR3 spans 14 amino acids.

V is TRBV5-1 and J is TRBJ1-2; 8 bases agree with TRBD1. Germline loops: CDR1 SGHRS, CDR2 YFSETQ. The junction had 12 bases not matched to a gene; V was cut back by 0 bases and J by 5 bases. CDR3 size: 17 residues. CDR3 amino acids: CASSLAGQGLTIYGYTF. The CDR3 DNA is TGCGCCAGCAGCTTGGCTGGACAGGGCCTCACCATATATGGCTACACCTTC. The full variable domain, rest sourced from reference TRBV5-1 and TRBJ1-2, is KAGVTQTPRYLIKTRGQQVTLSCSPISGHRSVSWYQQTPGQGLQFLFEYFSETQRNKGNFPGRFSGRQFSNSRSEMNVSTLELGDSALYLCASSLAGQGLTIYGYTFGSGTRLTVV.